These T cell receptor beta chains were read from a single sample in a study of blood T cells in healthy people across ages. TCRdb re-analysed the 5' RACE reads in MiXCR, keeping a single row per CDR3 protein. The sample has about 670,000 distinct CDR3 sequences; less than 45% are singletons. Source material: blood. Source of these receptors: a man at least 80 years old in good health. The CDR3 runs from the conserved cysteine through the conserved F or W. The order of the fields is J gene, V gene, CDR3 protein.

j_call: TRBJ2-7; v_call: TRBV12-3/TRBV12-4; cdr3_aa: CASSLRRSGTGGLGEQYF
j_call: TRBJ2-7; v_call: TRBV18; cdr3_aa: CASSPQTGGNEQYF
j_call: TRBJ1-1; v_call: TRBV5-8; cdr3_aa: CASSLVGQATEAFF
j_call: TRBJ2-3; v_call: TRBV20-1; cdr3_aa: CSARAGGGVTDTQYF
j_call: TRBJ2-4; v_call: TRBV6-2/TRBV6-3; cdr3_aa: CASSLLLGKLAKNIQYF
j_call: TRBJ1-2; v_call: TRBV27; cdr3_aa: CASSPDHYGYTF
j_call: TRBJ2-5; v_call: TRBV5-6; cdr3_aa: CASSFGVKQETQYF
j_call: TRBJ2-1; v_call: TRBV6-2/TRBV6-3; cdr3_aa: CASSGTRGPNEQFF
j_call: TRBJ1-6; v_call: TRBV6-1; cdr3_aa: CASLGLGSYNSPLHF
j_call: TRBJ1-2; v_call: TRBV6-1; cdr3_aa: CASSEPASFYGYTF
j_call: TRBJ2-1; v_call: TRBV7-9; cdr3_aa: CARGTSRGEEQFF
j_call: TRBJ1-6; v_call: TRBV6-5; cdr3_aa: CASSYEGQVLNSPLHF
j_call: TRBJ2-3; v_call: TRBV20-1; cdr3_aa: CSPEGRISTDTQYF
j_call: TRBJ1-2; v_call: TRBV27; cdr3_aa: CASSLSFSYGYTF
j_call: TRBJ2-3; v_call: TRBV4-3; cdr3_aa: CASSQGDDTQYF
j_call: TRBJ1-2; v_call: TRBV4-3; cdr3_aa: CASSQTGTGVNYGYTF
j_call: TRBJ2-1; v_call: TRBV6-1; cdr3_aa: CASWGLAGAGNEQFF
j_call: TRBJ2-5; v_call: TRBV11-3; cdr3_aa: CASSSSGGMKTQYF
j_call: TRBJ1-2; v_call: TRBV27; cdr3_aa: CASSPMIRDSNYGYTF
j_call: TRBJ1-2; v_call: TRBV2; cdr3_aa: CVSGPGPYGYTF
j_call: TRBJ2-2; v_call: TRBV29-1; cdr3_aa: CSAHVGGELFF
j_call: TRBJ2-1; v_call: TRBV27; cdr3_aa: CASTRLAGNNEQFF
j_call: TRBJ2-3; v_call: TRBV7-2; cdr3_aa: CASSLGQREGDTQYF
j_call: TRBJ1-2; v_call: TRBV7-9; cdr3_aa: CASSWPQTVDGGYTF
j_call: TRBJ2-1; v_call: TRBV20-1; cdr3_aa: CSAHSNRPYNEQFF
j_call: TRBJ2-7; v_call: TRBV12-3/TRBV12-4; cdr3_aa: CASSPQGSLLYEQYF
j_call: TRBJ2-5; v_call: TRBV5-1; cdr3_aa: CASNQAGGQETQYF
j_call: TRBJ2-7; v_call: TRBV29-1; cdr3_aa: CSVEDWASGGENYEQYF
j_call: TRBJ2-1; v_call: TRBV5-1; cdr3_aa: CASSLAGAGGGNEQFF
j_call: TRBJ2-3; v_call: TRBV9; cdr3_aa: CASSVARQGGTDTQYF
j_call: TRBJ1-2; v_call: TRBV14; cdr3_aa: CASSQGASYTF
j_call: TRBJ2-3; v_call: TRBV5-1; cdr3_aa: CASSHGGRFTDTQYF
j_call: TRBJ2-7; v_call: TRBV5-1; cdr3_aa: CVSSPSGLATTYEQYF
j_call: TRBJ1-6; v_call: TRBV27; cdr3_aa: CASSFGPYNSPLHF
j_call: -; v_call: TRBV2; cdr3_aa: CASRETRLAGGNEQYF
j_call: TRBJ2-1; v_call: TRBV6-2/TRBV6-3; cdr3_aa: CASSRETSGSPEQFF
j_call: TRBJ2-3; v_call: TRBV4-1; cdr3_aa: CASSQPLLAGGTDTQYF
j_call: TRBJ2-7; v_call: TRBV27; cdr3_aa: CASRNRETFYEQYF
j_call: TRBJ2-1; v_call: TRBV7-3; cdr3_aa: CASSPQPLTKDNEQFF
j_call: -; v_call: TRBV6-4; cdr3_aa: CASSDNSSQGYEQYF
j_call: TRBJ1-1; v_call: TRBV25-1; cdr3_aa: CASSPRTGGTGPEAFF
j_call: TRBJ1-1; v_call: TRBV18; cdr3_aa: CASSPRTGVNTEAFF
j_call: TRBJ2-5; v_call: TRBV3-1; cdr3_aa: CASSQVRTSGNEQYF
j_call: TRBJ2-3; v_call: TRBV7-2; cdr3_aa: CASGVGGSDTQYF
j_call: TRBJ2-7; v_call: TRBV3-1; cdr3_aa: CASSRPISAYSYEQYF
j_call: -; v_call: TRBV20-1; cdr3_aa: CSARAPNRDEQYF
j_call: -; v_call: TRBV27; cdr3_aa: CASIGYGGTQYF
j_call: TRBJ1-2; v_call: TRBV4-2; cdr3_aa: CASSASQDRGHGYTF
j_call: TRBJ2-3; v_call: TRBV6-2/TRBV6-3; cdr3_aa: CASSYFRSNTDTQYF
j_call: TRBJ2-4; v_call: TRBV20-1; cdr3_aa: CSAKDNIQYF
j_call: TRBJ2-4; v_call: TRBV4-3; cdr3_aa: CASSRQYVAKNIQYF
j_call: TRBJ2-4; v_call: TRBV7-2; cdr3_aa: CASSSPVNYNEQYF
j_call: TRBJ2-1; v_call: TRBV27; cdr3_aa: CASSQTLVPYEQFF
j_call: TRBJ1-1; v_call: TRBV18; cdr3_aa: CASSPQGAENTEAFF
j_call: TRBJ1-5; v_call: TRBV11-2; cdr3_aa: CASSRVGGNQPQHF
j_call: TRBJ2-3; v_call: TRBV27; cdr3_aa: CAGTLAGADTQYF
j_call: TRBJ1-6; v_call: TRBV4-3; cdr3_aa: CASSQDWGRTGSPLHF
j_call: TRBJ1-2; v_call: TRBV6-5; cdr3_aa: CASTQGAHGYTF